This TCR beta chain was found in a study of metastatic and nonmetastatic thyroid tumors. TCRdb re-analyzed the PCR reads through MiXCR. The sample has tens of thousands of clones; 20% are singletons. After removal of 2 bases from V and 3 bases from J, the junction contained 9 bases not matched to a gene. Germline V gene data show CDR1 as LNHDA and CDR2 as SQIVND (reference sequence). CDR3 length: 16 amino acids. All patients were treatment-naive before thyroid surgery. This clone appeared many times. The gene calls are TRBV19 and TRBJ2-5; TRBD1 matches 7 bases. The receptor comes from a female donor with papillary thyroid cancer or a benign thyroid nodule (not recorded which). Some clones in this sample may be carry-over from other donors' samples. Sequencing input: blood. The CDR3 sequence is CASSITTGAVKETQYF. Here the CDR3 DNA reads TGTGCCAGTAGTATAACAACAGGGGCAGTAAAAGAGACCCAGTACTTC.